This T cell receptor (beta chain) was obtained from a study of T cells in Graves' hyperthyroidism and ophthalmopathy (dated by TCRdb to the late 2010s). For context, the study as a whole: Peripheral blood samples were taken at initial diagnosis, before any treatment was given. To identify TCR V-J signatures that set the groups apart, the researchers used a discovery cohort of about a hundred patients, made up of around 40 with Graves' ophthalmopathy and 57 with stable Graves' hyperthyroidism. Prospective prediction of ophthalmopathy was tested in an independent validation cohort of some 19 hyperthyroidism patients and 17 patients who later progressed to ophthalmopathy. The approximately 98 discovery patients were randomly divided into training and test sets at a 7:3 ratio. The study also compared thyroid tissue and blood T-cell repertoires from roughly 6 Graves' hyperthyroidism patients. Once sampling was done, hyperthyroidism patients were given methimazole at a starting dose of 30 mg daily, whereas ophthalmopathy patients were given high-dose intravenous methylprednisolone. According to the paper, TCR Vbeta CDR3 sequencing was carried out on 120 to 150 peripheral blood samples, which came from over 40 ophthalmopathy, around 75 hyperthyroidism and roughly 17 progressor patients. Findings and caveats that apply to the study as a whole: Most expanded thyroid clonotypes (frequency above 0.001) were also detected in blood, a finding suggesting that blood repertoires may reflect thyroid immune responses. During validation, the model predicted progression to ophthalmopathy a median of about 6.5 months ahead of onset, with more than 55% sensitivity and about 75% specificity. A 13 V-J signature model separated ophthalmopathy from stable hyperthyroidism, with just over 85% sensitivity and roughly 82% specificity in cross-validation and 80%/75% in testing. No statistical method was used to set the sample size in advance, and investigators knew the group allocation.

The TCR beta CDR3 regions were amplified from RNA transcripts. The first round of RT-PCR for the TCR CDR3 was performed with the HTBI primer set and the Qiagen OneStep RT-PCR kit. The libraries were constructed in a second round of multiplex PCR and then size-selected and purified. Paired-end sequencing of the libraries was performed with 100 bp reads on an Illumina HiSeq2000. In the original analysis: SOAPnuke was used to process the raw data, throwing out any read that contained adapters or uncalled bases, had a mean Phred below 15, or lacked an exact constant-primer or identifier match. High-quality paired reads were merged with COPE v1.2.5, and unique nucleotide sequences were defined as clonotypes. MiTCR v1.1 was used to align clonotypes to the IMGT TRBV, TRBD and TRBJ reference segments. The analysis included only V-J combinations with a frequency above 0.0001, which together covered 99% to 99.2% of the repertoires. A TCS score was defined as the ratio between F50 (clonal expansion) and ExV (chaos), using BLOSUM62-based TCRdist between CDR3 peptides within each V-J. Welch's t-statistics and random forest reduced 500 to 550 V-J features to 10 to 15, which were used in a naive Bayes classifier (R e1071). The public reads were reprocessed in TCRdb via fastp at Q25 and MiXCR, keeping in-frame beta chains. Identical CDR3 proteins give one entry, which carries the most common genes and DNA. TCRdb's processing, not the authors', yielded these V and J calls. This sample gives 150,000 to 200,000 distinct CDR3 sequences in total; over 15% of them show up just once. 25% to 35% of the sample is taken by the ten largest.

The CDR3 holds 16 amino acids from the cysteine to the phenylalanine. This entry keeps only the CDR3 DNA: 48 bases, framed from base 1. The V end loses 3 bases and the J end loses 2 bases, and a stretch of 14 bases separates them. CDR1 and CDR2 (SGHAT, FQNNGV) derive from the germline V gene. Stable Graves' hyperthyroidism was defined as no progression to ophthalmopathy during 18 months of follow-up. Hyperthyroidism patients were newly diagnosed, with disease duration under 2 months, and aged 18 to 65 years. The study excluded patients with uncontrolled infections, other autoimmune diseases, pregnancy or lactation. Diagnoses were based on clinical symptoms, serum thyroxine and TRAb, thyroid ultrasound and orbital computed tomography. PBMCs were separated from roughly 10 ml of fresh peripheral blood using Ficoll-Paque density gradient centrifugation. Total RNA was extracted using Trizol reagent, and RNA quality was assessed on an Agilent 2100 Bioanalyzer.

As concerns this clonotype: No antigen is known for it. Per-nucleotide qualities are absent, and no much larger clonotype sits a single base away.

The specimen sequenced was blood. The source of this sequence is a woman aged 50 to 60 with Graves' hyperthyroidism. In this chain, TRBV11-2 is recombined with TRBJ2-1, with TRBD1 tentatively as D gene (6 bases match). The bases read TGTGCCAGCAGCTTTATAGGGACATACGCCTACAATGAGCAGTTCTTC. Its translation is CASSFIGTYAYNEQFF.